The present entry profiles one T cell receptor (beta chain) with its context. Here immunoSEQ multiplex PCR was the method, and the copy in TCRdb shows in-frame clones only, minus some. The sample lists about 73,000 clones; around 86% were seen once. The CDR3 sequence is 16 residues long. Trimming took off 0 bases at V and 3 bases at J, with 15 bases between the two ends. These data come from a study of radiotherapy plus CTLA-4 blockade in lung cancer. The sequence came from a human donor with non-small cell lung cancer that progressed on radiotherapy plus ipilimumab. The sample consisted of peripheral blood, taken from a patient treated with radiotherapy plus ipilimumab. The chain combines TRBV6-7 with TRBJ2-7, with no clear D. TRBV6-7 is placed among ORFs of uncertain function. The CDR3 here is CASSYSTVPGHYEQYV. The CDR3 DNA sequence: TGTGCCAGCAGTTACTCGACTGTACCTGGCCACTACGAGCAGTACGTC.